The 23 T cell receptor beta chains reported below all come from one sample, sequenced in a study of T-cell reconstitution after alpha-beta-depleted transplantation in children. Preparation of the TCRbeta library used unique molecular identifiers. TCRdb ran MiXCR on the PCR reads and lists one entry per CDR3 protein. The sample has 240,000 or so distinct CDR3 sequences; 8.2% are singletons. Sequenced here: PBMCs, mostly from graft donor cells, sampled 180 days after TCRalphabeta/CD19-depleted stem cell transplant. These TCRs come from a male patient aged 5 to 17 who had a stem cell transplant for acute lymphoblastic leukemia, so the T cells may come from the graft donor.

At least ten counts were recorded for this clonotype. This rearrangement joins TRBV28 to TRBJ1-5; the D gene is possibly TRBD1 (6 bases). The CDR3 covers 16 residues. The ends were cut back, 7 bases at V and 0 bases at J, with 16 bases in the middle. Germline values: CDR1 MDHEN, CDR2 SYDVKM. DNA of the CDR3: TGTGCCAGCACAACAGGGAAGGCCGGTAGCAATCAGCCCCAGCATTTT. Its translation: CASTTGKAGSNQPQHF.

This clonotype was picked up many times. The gene calls are TRBV11-2 and TRBJ1-2; 9 bases agree with TRBD1. Germline-derived CDR1 and CDR2 are SGHAT and FQNNGV. Trimming removed 4 bases from V and 8 bases from J; junction bases left unmatched: 5. The CDR3 consists of 13 residues. In nucleotides, the CDR3 is TGTGCCAGCAGCTCAAGGACAGGGGAAGGCTACACCTTC. It is translated as CASSSRTGEGYTF. Drawing the rest from reference TRBV11-2 and TRBJ1-2, the complete variable domain is EAGVAQSPRYKIIEKRQSVAFWCNPISGHATLYWYQQILGQGPKLLIQFQNNGVVDDSQLPKDRFSAERLKGVDSTLKIQPAKLEDSAVYLCASSSRTGEGYTFGSGTRLTVV.

This clonotype was observed at least ten times. This rearrangement joins TRBV7-2 to TRBJ2-7; 10 nucleotides line up with TRBD2. The CDR3 has 17 amino acids. Germline V gene data show CDR1 as SGHTA and CDR2 as FQGNSA. The V gene end was trimmed by 4 bases and the J gene end by 4 bases; junction bases not matched to a gene: 13. The DNA of the CDR3 is TGTGCCAGCAGCTCAGGGGGAAGCGGGAGGGCCCTTTACGAGCAGTACTTC. Its protein is CASSSGGSGRALYEQYF.

The chain has TRBV18 and TRBJ2-3, with 7 positions matching TRBD1. CDR1 is KGHSH and CDR2 is LQKENI in the germline V gene. J was trimmed by 0 bases and V by 3 bases; bases with no gene match: 6. The CDR3 runs 16 residues. The CDR3 DNA reads TGTGCCAGCTCACCGGGACAGACCCCTAGCACAGATACGCAGTATTTT. Amino acid sequence: CASSPGQTPSTDTQYF.

This clonotype was seen ten or more times. The V and J genes are TRBV7-2 and TRBJ1-2; the D is unclear. There are 13 residues in the CDR3. Deletions cut 5 bases from V and 8 bases from J, with 15 bases between. Germline V gene data show CDR1 as SGHTA and CDR2 as FQGNSA. As DNA, the CDR3 is TGTGCCAGCAGCCCTCGGACCTCCCCAGGCTACACCTTC. This encodes CASSPRTSPGYTF.

Ten or more counts support this clonotype. The chain joins TRBV5-8 to TRBJ2-6, with 9 bases identical to TRBD1. This CDR3 has 17 amino acids. CDR1 is SGHTS, CDR2 YDEGEE, per germline. Unmatched junction bases numbered 5, after V lost 2 bases and J lost 2 bases. Here the CDR3 reads CASSLGQGLPGANVLTF. Here the CDR3 DNA reads TGTGCCAGCAGCTTAGGACAGGGGCTCCCTGGGGCCAACGTCCTGACTTTC.

There are many counts of this clonotype. One end of the junction is discordant with germline, which a read error may explain. The gene calls are TRBV6-4 and TRBJ1-2; possible D gene TRBD1, 5 bases. The CDR3 contains 9 residues. Germline V lookup: CDR1 MRHNA, CDR2 SNTAGT. In DNA form, the CDR3 reads TGTGCCAGCATCCCAGGGTTTGCCTTC. Translated: CASIPGFAF.

The chain links TRBV28 to TRBJ2-5; D not certain. Trimming left V 5 bases short and J 5 bases short, with 30 bases between. CDR3 length: 19 residues. The V gene's germline CDR1 is MDHEN and CDR2 SYDVKM. The CDR3 nucleotides read TGTGCCAGCAGTATACCCTCCTCCCGGGCGATACCGAACCTGGAGACCCAGTACTTC. Translation gives CASSIPSSRAIPNLETQYF. The entire variable domain, with the rest obtained from reference TRBV28 and TRBJ2-5, is as follows: DVKVTQSSRYLVKRTGEKVFLECVQDMDHENMFWYRQDPGLGLRLIYFSYDVKMKEKGDIPEGYSVSREKKERFSLILESASTNQTSMYLCASSIPSSRAIPNLETQYFGPGTRLLVL.

Many counts were recorded for this clonotype. The chain uses TRBV5-1 and TRBJ2-1; TRBD1 is a possible D gene (6 bases). Germline V gene sequence: CDR1 SGHRS, CDR2 YFSETQ. V dropped 9 bases and J dropped 8 bases, with 24 bases sitting between them. This CDR3 has 15 residues. CDR3 sequence (DNA): TGCGCCACCTCACAGGGCGGGTCCTCGGGTGATGAGCAGTTCTTC. Protein product: CATSQGGSSGDEQFF.

Many counts were recorded for this clonotype. V gene TRBV2 combines with J gene TRBJ1-2; weak D call: TRBD1 (6 bases). CDR1 SNHLY and CDR2 FYNNEI come from the germline V gene. V was shortened by 8 bases and J by 2 bases, with 9 bases between the two germline ends. The CDR3 has 12 residues. CDR3 nucleotide sequence: TGTGCCAGCTTAACAGGGAACTATGGCTACACCTTC. Residues: CASLTGNYGYTF.

This clonotype appeared many times. The gene calls are TRBV20-1 and TRBJ2-5; 7 bases agree with TRBD2. The CDR3 extends over 16 amino acids. Germline V CDR1 and CDR2: DFQATT, SNEGSKA (reference sequence). Trimming cost V 0 bases and J 5 bases; bases outside gene matches: 12. The CDR3 region has the DNA TGCAGTGCTAGAGACCCGCAGAGACTGGGGGGGGAGACCCAGTACTTC. Amino acids: CSARDPQRLGGETQYF.

This clonotype showed up many times. The chain employs TRBV5-5 and TRBJ1-6; TRBD1 matches at 10 bases. The CDR3 covers 15 residues. CDR1 SGHKS and CDR2 YYEKEE come from the germline V gene (reference sequence). Trimming took 6 bases from V and 7 from J; bases not matched to a gene: 7. The CDR3 protein is CASNRDRGMNSPLHF. The DNA for the CDR3 is TGTGCCAGCAACCGGGACAGGGGAATGAATTCACCCCTCCACTTT.

In this sample, this clonotype turned up many times. The rearrangement uses TRBV5-1 and TRBJ2-7; D is unclear. The length of the CDR3 is 15 residues. CDR1 is SGHRS and CDR2 is YFSETQ in the germline V gene. V shed 0 bases and J shed 6 bases, with 16 bases lying between them. CDR3 sequence (DNA): TGCGCCAGCAGCTTGGCCGGCAGAGGCGACGGCGAGCAGTACTTC. Its translation: CASSLAGRGDGEQYF.

This clonotype was counted ten times or more. The chain uses TRBV11-3 and TRBJ2-1; 11 positions match TRBD2. Trimming at V came to 2 bases and at J to 6 bases, leaving 15 bases not matched to a gene. Germline CDR1 is SGHNT and CDR2 is YENEEA. This CDR3 has 19 amino acids. In DNA form, the CDR3 reads TGTGCCAGCAGCTTATATAGAGGCCTTCTAGCGGGAGGAGGCAATGAGCAGTTCTTC. The encoded protein is CASSLYRGLLAGGGNEQFF.

About this clonotype: Being one base from a much bigger clone, this may be a read error. The rearrangement uses TRBV6-2 or TRBV6-3 and TRBJ2-7; TRBD1 agrees at 9 bases. CDR1 is MNHEY and CDR2 is SVGEGT in the germline V gene. There are 14 residues in the CDR3. CDR3 sequence reads: CAGSIRDRDYEQYF. The CDR3 nucleotides read TGTGCCGGCAGTATCCGGGACAGGGACTACGAGCAGTACTTC.

V is TRBV6-1 and J is TRBJ2-7; 7 nucleotides agree with TRBD2. With V trimmed by 10 bases and J by 2 bases, 11 bases remained unmatched. This CDR3 region has 14 residues. Looked up from germline, CDR1 is MNHNS and CDR2 is SASEGT. CDR3: CATTWGGKAYEQYF. CDR3 coding DNA: TGTGCCACCACCTGGGGAGGGAAGGCCTACGAGCAGTACTTC.

This clonotype has a count of ten or more. This sequence joins TRBV20-1 and TRBJ2-7; TRBD1 matches 7 bases. In germline, CDR1 is DFQATT, CDR2 SNEGSKA (reference sequence). The CDR3 runs 12 residues. The CDR3 DNA follows: TGCAGCGGGGACAGCGACTTATACGAGCAGTACTTC. It encodes CSGDSDLYEQYF.

There are many counts of this clonotype. The CDR3 DNA reads as TGTGCCAGCAGCTTGGGCGGGGGGACCCGCAATGAGCAGTTCTTC. This sequence encodes CASSLGGGTRNEQFF. The chain recombines TRBV7-9 with TRBJ2-1; 8 nucleotides match TRBD2. The CDR3 contains 15 residues. Germline V gene lookup returns CDR1 SEHNR and CDR2 FQNEAQ (reference sequence). V was pared by 3 bases and J by 6 bases, with 7 bases of the junction left unmatched.

This clonotype was picked up many times. The chain employs TRBV5-1 and TRBJ1-4, with D perhaps matching TRBD1 (6 bases). The CDR3 covers 12 residues. V lost 2 bases to trimming and J lost 11 bases, with 10 bases between them. Germline V CDR1 and CDR2: SGHRS, YFSETQ. The CDR3 loop reads CASSLKGGKLFF. DNA for the CDR3: TGCGCCAGCAGCTTAAAGGGGGGGAAACTGTTTTTT.

This clonotype was observed at least ten times. The chain joins TRBV12-3 or TRBV12-4 to TRBJ1-2; D unresolved. V lost 1 base and J lost 6, with 3 bases in between. The CDR3 extends over 11 amino acids. CDR3 nucleotide sequence: TGTGCCAGCAGTTTAGGAAATGGCTACACCTTC. As protein: CASSLGNGYTF.

This clonotype was observed a single time. J is TRBJ2-3 and V is TRBV28, with 7 bases matching TRBD2. The germline V gene encodes CDR1 MDHEN and CDR2 SYDVKM. V shed 1 base and J 2 bases; nucleotides not matched to a gene: 9. The CDR3 consists of 17 residues. CDR3 in DNA: TGTGCCAGCAGTTTATACCCACAGCGGGATTCCACAGATACGCAGTATTTT. This encodes CASSLYPQRDSTDTQYF. Based on the CDR3 plus reference TRBV28 and TRBJ2-3, the full variable domain is DVKVTQSSRYLVKRTGEKVFLECVQDMDHENMFWYRQDPGLGLRLIYFSYDVKMKEKGDIPEGYSVSREKKERFSLILESASTNQTSMYLCASSLYPQRDSTDTQYFGPGTRLTVL.

This clonotype has at least ten counts. The chain is built from TRBV3-1 and TRBJ2-1; 8 bases match TRBD2. V was pared by 7 bases and J by 4 bases, with 12 bases of the junction left unmatched. This CDR3 region has 16 residues. Germline V CDR1 and CDR2: LGHDT, YNNKEL (reference sequence). CDR3 loop: CASTPGRGGTYNEQFF. The CDR3, as DNA: TGTGCCAGCACCCCCGGGAGGGGGGGGACTTACAATGAGCAGTTCTTC.

At least ten counts were recorded for this clonotype. V and J are TRBV7-2 and TRBJ2-1, with TRBD2 matching over 8 bases. The V and J ends lost 8 bases and 2 bases, in that order; junction bases with no gene match: 8. Germline CDR1 is SGHTA and CDR2 is FQGNSA. This CDR3 has 15 amino acids. The CDR3 is CASSNGGLAYNEQFF. The CDR3, as DNA: TGTGCCAGCTCTAACGGGGGACTAGCCTACAATGAGCAGTTCTTC.